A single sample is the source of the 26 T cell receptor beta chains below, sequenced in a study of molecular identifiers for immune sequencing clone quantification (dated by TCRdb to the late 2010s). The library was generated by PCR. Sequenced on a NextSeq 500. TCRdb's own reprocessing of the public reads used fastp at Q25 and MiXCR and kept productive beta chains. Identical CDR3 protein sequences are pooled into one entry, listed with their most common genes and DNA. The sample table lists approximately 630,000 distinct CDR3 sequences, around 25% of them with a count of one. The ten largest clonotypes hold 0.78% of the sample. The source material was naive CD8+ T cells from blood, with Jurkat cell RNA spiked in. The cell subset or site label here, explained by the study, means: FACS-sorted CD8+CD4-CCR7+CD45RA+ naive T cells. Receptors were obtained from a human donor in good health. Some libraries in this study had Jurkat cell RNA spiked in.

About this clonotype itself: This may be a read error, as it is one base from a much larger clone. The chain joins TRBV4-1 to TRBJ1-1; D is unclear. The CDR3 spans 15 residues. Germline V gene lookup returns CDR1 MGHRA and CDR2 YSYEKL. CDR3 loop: CASSQQDGLNTEALF. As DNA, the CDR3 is TGCGCCAGCAGCCAACAGGACGGTCTGAACACTGAAGCTCTCTTT.

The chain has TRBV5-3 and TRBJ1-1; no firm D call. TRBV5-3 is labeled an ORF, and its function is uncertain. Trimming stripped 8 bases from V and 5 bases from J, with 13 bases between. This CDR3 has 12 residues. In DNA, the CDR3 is TGTGCCAGCAGTTCAGGAACAACTGAAGCTTTCTTT. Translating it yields CASSSGTTEAFF.

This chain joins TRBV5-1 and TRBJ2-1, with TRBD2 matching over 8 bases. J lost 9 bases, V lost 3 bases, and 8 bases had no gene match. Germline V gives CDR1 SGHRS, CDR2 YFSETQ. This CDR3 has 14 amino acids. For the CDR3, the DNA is TGCGCCAGCAGCTCTACTGGACTAGCCAGTGAGCAGTTCTTC. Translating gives CASSSTGLASEQFF.

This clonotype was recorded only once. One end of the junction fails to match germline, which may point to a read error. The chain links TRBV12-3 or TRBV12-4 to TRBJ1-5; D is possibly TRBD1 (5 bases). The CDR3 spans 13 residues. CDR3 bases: TGTGCCGGCAGTTTATGGTCGGGGCAGCCCCGGCATTTT. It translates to CAGSLWSGQPRHF.

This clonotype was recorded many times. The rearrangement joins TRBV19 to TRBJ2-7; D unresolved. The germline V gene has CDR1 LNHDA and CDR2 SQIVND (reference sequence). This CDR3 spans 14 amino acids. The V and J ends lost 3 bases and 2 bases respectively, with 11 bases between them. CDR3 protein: CASSIFPGTYEQYF. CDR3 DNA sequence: TGTGCCAGTAGTATTTTCCCCGGTACCTACGAGCAGTACTTC.

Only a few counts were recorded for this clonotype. This CDR3 is CASGPSGRYTDTQYF. CDR3 DNA sequence: TGTGCCAGCGGCCCTAGTGGGCGATACACAGATACGCAGTATTTT. The chain combines TRBV11-2 with TRBJ2-3, with D unclear. CDR1 and CDR2 (germline): SGHAT, FQNNGV. The germline V and J ends were trimmed by 8 bases and 2 bases, with 17 bases remaining between them. The CDR3 is 15 amino acids.

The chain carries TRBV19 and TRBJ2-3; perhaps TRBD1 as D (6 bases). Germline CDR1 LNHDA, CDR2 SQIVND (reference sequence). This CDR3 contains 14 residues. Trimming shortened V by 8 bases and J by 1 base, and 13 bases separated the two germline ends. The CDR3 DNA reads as TGTGCCAGTGGTGTTGGGGGCGGCACAGATACGCAGTATTTT. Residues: CASGVGGGTDTQYF.

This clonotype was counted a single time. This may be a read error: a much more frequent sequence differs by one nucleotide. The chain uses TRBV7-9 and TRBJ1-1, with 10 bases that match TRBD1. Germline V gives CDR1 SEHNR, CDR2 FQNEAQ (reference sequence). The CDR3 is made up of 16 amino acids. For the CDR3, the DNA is TGTGCCAGCACAAAAGGACAGGGGGATAAAAACACTGAAGCTCTCTTT. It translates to CASTKGQGDKNTEALF.

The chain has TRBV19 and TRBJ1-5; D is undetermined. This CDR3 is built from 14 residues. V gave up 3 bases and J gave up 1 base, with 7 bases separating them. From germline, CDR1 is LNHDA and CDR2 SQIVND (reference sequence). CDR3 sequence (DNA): TGTGCCAGTAGTATTGGGTTCAGCAATCAGCCCCAGCATTTT. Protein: CASSIGFSNQPQHF.

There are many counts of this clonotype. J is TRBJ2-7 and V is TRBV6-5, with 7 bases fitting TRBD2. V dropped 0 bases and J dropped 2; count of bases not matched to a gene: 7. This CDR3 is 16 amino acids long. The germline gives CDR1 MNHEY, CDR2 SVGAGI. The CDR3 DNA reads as TGTGCCAGCAGTTACTCCGGGAGGTTAAGTACCTACGAGCAGTACTTC. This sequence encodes CASSYSGRLSTYEQYF.

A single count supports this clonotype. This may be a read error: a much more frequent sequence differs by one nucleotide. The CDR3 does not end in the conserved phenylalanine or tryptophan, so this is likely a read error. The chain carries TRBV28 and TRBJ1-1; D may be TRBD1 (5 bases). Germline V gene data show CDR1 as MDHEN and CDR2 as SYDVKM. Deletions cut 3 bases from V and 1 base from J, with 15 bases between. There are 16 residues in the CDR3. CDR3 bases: TGTGCCAGCAGTTTTCCACAGGCTCGATGGAACACTGAAGCTTTCCTT. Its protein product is CASSFPQARWNTEAFL.

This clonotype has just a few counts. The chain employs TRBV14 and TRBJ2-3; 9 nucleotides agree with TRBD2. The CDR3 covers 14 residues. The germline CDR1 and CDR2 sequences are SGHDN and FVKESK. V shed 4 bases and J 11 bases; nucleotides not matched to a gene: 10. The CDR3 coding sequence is TGTGCCAGCAGCCCCCTCCAGACAGCGGGGGGGCAGTATTTT. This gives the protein CASSPLQTAGGQYF.

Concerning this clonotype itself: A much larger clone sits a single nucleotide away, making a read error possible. The CDR3 DNA follows: TGCGCCAGCAGCCAAGAGGTGGGGTTGGCGTTAGATACGCAGTATTTT. Amino acid sequence: CASSQEVGLALDTQYF. The V call is TRBV4-3, the J call TRBJ2-3; no reliable D call. V was cut by 0 bases and J by 5 bases, with 15 bases left in between. This CDR3 is built from 16 residues. Germline V lookup: CDR1 LGHNA, CDR2 YSLEER.

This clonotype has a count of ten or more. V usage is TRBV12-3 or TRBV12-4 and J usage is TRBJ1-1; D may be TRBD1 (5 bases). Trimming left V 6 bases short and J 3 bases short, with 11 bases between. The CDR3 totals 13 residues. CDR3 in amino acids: CASSLGTYTEAFF. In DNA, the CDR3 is TGTGCCAGCAGCTTGGGGACGTACACTGAAGCTTTCTTT.

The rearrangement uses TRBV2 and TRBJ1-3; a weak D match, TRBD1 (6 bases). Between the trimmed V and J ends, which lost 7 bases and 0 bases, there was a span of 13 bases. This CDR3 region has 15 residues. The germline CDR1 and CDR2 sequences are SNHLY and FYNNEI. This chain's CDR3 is CASTIDRHSGNTIYF. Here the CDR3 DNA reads TGTGCCAGCACTATAGACAGGCACTCTGGAAACACCATATATTTT.

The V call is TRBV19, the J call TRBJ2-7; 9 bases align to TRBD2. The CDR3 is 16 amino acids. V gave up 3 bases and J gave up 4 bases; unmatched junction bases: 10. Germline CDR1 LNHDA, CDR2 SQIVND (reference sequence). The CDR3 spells CASSISGGSGRYEQYF. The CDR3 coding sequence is TGTGCCAGTAGTATTTCCGGTGGAAGCGGGAGGTACGAGCAGTACTTC. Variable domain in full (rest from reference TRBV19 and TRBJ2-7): DGGITQSPKYLFRKEGQNVTLSCEQNLNHDAMYWYRQDPGQGLRLIYYSQIVNDFQKGDIAEGYSVSREKKESFPLTVTSAQKNPTAFYLCASSISGGSGRYEQYFGPGTRLTVT.

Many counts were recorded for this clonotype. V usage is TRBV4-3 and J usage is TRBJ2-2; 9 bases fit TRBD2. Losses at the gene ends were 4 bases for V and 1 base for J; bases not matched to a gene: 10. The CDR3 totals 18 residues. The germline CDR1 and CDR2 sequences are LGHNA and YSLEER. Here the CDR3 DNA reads TGCGCCAGCAGCCTGGAGCCTAGCGGGACGGGGAACACCGGGGAGCTGTTTTTT. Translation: CASSLEPSGTGNTGELFF.

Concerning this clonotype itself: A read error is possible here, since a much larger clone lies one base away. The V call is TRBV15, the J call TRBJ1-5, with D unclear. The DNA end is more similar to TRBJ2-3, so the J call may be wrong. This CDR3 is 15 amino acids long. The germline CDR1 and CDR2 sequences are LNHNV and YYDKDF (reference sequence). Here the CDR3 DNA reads TGTGCCACCAGCAGAGAGGCAGGACGCAATCAGCCCCAGTATTTT. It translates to CATSREAGRNQPQYF.

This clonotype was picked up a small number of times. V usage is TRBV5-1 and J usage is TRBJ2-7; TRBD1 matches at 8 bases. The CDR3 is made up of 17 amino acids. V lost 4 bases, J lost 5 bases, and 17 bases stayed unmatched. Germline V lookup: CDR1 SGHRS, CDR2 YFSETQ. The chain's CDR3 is CASSPLGWTGSLDEQYF. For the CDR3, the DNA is TGCGCCAGCAGCCCCCTGGGTTGGACAGGGTCTTTGGACGAGCAGTACTTC.

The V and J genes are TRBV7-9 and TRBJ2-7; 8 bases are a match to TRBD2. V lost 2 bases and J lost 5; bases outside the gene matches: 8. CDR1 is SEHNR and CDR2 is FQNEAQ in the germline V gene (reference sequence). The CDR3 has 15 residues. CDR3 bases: TGTGCCAGCAGCTTATGGTCGGGGGGGCTCAACGAGCAGTACTTC. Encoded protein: CASSLWSGGLNEQYF.

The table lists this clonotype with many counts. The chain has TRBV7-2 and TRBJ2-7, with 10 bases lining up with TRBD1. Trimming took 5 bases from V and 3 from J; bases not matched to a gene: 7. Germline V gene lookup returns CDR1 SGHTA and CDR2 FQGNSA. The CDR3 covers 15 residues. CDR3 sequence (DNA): TGTGCCAGCAGCACCACCTGGGACAGGGGCTACGAGCAGTACTTC. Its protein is CASSTTWDRGYEQYF.

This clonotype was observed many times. CDR3 in amino acids: CASSSQGATNEKLFF. The CDR3 bases are TGTGCCAGCAGTTCACAGGGGGCAACTAATGAAAAACTGTTTTTT. The V and J genes are TRBV27 and TRBJ1-4, with 8 bases matching TRBD1. The trim removed 4 bases at V and 0 bases at J, leaving 1 base unmatched. Germline loops: CDR1 MNHEY, CDR2 SMNVEV (reference sequence). The CDR3 has 15 residues.

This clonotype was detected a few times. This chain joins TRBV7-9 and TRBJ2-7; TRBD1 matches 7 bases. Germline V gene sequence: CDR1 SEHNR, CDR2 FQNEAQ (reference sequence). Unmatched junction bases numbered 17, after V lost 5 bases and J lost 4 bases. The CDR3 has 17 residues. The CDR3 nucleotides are TGTGCCAGCAGCCCTCCTCAGAGGGGGCAAATTCGGTACGAGCAGTACTTC. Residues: CASSPPQRGQIRYEQYF.

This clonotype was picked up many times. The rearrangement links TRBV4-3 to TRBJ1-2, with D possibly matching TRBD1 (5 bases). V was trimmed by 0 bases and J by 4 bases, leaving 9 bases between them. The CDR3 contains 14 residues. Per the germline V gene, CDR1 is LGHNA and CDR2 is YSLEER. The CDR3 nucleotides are TGCGCCAGCAGCCAAGATAGGGGACCCTATGGCTACACCTTC. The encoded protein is CASSQDRGPYGYTF.

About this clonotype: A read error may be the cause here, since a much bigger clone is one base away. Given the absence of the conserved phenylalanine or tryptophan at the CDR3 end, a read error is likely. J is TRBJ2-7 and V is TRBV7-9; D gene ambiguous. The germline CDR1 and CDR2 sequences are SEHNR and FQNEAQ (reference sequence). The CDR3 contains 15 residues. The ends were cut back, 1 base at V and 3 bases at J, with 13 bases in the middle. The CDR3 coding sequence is TGTGCCAGCAGCTTAGAACCCCACCCTAACTACGAGCAGTACTCC. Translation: CASSLEPHPNYEQYS.

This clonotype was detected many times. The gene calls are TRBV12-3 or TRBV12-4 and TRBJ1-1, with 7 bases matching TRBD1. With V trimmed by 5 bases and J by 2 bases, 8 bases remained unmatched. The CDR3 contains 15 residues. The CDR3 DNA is TGTGCCAGCAGTCAAGACAGGGCGACTAACACTGAAGCTTTCTTT. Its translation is CASSQDRATNTEAFF.